This T cell receptor (beta chain) was sequenced during a study of Ad26.COV2.S vaccination and SARS-CoV-2 variants (dated by TCRdb to the early 2020s). Regarding the study in general: Donors in the vaccine arm were drawn from COV1001, a multicentre, randomized, double-blind, placebo-controlled phase I-IIa trial testing Ad26.COV2.S in healthy adults. Ad26.COV2.S was administered intramuscularly at 5 x 10^10 or 1 x 10^11 viral particles, either as a single shot or as two shots given 56 days apart. Investigators did not know the trial group allocation while performing experiments and assessing outcomes. A total of approximately 30 samples were included in the TCR-sequenced set, comprising 19 Ad26.COV2.S vaccine recipients, 5 placebo recipients and 8 SARS-CoV-2 convalescent individuals. TCRbeta repertoire sequencing served as the tool for gauging how specific and how broad the SARS-CoV-2-reactive T cell receptors were following Ad26.COV2.S vaccination. Trial participants were randomized into five groups of five: low-dose or high-dose Ad26.COV2.S given once or twice, or placebo on both occasions.

On the study overall, not on this receptor specifically: Vaccine and placebo recipients had similar non-spike TCR breadth, a finding consistent with the vaccine containing only spike. The study was not powered to compare responses between vaccine doses or regimens. After vaccination, substantial breadth of spike-specific CD8+ and CD4+ T cell responses was reported. The authors noted that total T cell responses may have been underestimated by the TCR breadth and depth analyses. Higher spike-specific TCR breadth was observed in Ad26.COV2.S recipients than in placebo recipients (P = 0.0014).

Deletion took 6 bases off V and 2 bases off J, with a span of 14 bases between the germline ends. Reading from cysteine to phenylalanine, the CDR3 counts 15 amino acids. The CDR3 DNA has 45 bases and is translated from base 1. CDR1 is given as MNHNY and CDR2 as SVGAGI, both from the germline V gene (reference sequence). The label giving this sample's treatment or condition can be read as: 15 to 20 received Ad26.COV2.S at low or high dose, single or two shots; roughly 5 received placebo; per-sample allocation not given. Repertoires of vaccine and placebo recipients were sequenced from samples taken on day 63 after the first injection. In Cohort 1b, about two dozen adults aged 18-55 years were enrolled at a single site in Boston, USA, between 29 July and 7 August 2020. Ad26.COV2.S was a replication-incompetent adenovirus type 26 vector expressing a prefusion-stabilized SARS-CoV-2 spike protein from the original Wuhan strain.

The immunoSEQ Assay was the method used to sequence TCRbeta CDR3 regions. After extraction, genomic DNA underwent amplification by bias-controlled multiplex PCR, followed by high-throughput sequencing. The authors processed their data as follows. Collapsing and filtering of sequences were performed to quantify the absolute abundance of each unique TCRbeta CDR3 region. T cell fraction was estimated by normalizing TCRbeta template counts to usable DNA, with usable DNA measured through amplification of reference genes found in all nucleated cells. Repertoire TCRs were annotated as SARS-CoV-2-specific by exact matching of V gene, CDR3 amino acid sequence and J gene to a known reactive TCR set. The reference SARS-CoV-2 TCR set was derived from MIRA and filtered for enrichment in COVID-19-positive ImmuneCODE repertoires, a step that removed public or cross-reactive TCRs. Drawing on the MIRA antigens, annotated TCRs were analysed further at the level of specific ORF or position within ORF. Breadth was defined as annotated unique rearrangements over total unique productive rearrangements; depth was the summed frequency of those rearrangements. Two-sided Wilcoxon rank-sum tests were used to compare TCR breadth between groups. The clones in this table, taken by TCRdb from immuneACCESS, are in-frame only. Not every clone is retained; where verified, under half of the shortfall comes from an unresolved V gene, and the cause of the rest is unknown. V and J calls and clone size are given by that table; D and trimming were obtained from the DNA. This sample has about 390,000 clones in its table, and roughly nine tenths of those were observed once. Clones ranked in the top ten supply about 3.6% of the sample.

This clone was detected only a few times. Its antigen is unknown. The input lacks base qualities; no much larger clone sits a single base away. The source of this sequence is a person aged 18 to 59 who received the Ad26.COV2.S COVID-19 vaccine or a placebo. Sequences were derived from peripheral blood, sampled in a trial of Ad26.COV2.S vaccine versus placebo. Recombination joined TRBV6-6 with TRBJ1-5; TRBD1 is perhaps the D gene, given 5 matching bases. Read as DNA, the sequence is TGTGCCAGCAGCTCGGACGGAGGGGGCAATCAGCCCCAGCATTTT. Its protein reads: CASSSDGGGNQPQHF.